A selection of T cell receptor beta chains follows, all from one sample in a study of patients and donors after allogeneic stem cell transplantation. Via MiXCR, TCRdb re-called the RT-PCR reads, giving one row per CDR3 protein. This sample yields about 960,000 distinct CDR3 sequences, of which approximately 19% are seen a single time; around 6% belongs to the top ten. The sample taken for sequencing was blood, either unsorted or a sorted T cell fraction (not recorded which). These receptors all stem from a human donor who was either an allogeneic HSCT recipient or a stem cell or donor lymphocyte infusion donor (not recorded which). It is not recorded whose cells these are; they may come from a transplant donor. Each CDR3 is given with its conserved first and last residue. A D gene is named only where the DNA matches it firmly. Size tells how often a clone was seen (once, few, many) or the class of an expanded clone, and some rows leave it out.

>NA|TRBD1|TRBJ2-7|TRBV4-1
TGCGCCAGCAGCCAAGTTGAGACAGGGGACGAGCAGTACTTC
CASSQVETGDEQYF
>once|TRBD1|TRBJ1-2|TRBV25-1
TGTGCCAGCAGTGAAGGGACAGGGCCCTACTATGGCTACACCTTC
CASSEGTGPYYGYTF
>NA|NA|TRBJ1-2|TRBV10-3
TGTGCCATCAGTGAAGGCCCTTCGTATGGCTACACCTTC
CAISEGPSYGYTF
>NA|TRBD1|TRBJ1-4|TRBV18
TGTGCCAGCTCACCACCACAGGGGGCACCCTCTGCAACTAATGAAAAACTGTTTTTT
CASSPPQGAPSATNEKLFF
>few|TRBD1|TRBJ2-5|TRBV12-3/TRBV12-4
TGTGCCAGCAGTTCAGGGGGCGCGGGAGAGACCCAGTACTTC
CASSSGGAGETQYF
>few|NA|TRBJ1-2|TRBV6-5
TGTGCCAGCAGTTACACAACCGGCTATGGCTACACCTTC
CASSYTTGYGYTF
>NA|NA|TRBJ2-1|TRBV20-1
TGCAGTGCTAGAGAGGGGAAGGTGCAGTTCTTC
CSAREGKVQFF
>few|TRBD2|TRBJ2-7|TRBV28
TGTGCCAGCAGTTTATTCACTAGCGGGAGACCTGTCGAGCAGTACTTC
CASSLFTSGRPVEQYF
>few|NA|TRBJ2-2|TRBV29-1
TGCAGCGTTGAAGGTGGGGCGTGGGGTGGCACCGGGGAGCTGTTTTTT
CSVEGGAWGGTGELFF
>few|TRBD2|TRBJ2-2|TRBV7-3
TGTGCCAGCAGCCGGTTAGCGGGAGTGGCCGGGGAGCTGTTTTTT
CASSRLAGVAGELFF
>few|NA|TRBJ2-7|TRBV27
TGTGCCAGCAGGTCTATGGGGGACCTCTCCTACGAGCAGTACTTC
CASRSMGDLSYEQYF
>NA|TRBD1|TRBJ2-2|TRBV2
TGTGCCAGCAGCGGGACAGGGGGGAACGGGGAGCTGTTTTTT
CASSGTGGNGELFF
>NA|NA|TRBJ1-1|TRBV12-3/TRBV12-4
TGTGCCAGCAGGATGGACGGGATGAACACTGAAGCTTTCTTT
CASRMDGMNTEAFF